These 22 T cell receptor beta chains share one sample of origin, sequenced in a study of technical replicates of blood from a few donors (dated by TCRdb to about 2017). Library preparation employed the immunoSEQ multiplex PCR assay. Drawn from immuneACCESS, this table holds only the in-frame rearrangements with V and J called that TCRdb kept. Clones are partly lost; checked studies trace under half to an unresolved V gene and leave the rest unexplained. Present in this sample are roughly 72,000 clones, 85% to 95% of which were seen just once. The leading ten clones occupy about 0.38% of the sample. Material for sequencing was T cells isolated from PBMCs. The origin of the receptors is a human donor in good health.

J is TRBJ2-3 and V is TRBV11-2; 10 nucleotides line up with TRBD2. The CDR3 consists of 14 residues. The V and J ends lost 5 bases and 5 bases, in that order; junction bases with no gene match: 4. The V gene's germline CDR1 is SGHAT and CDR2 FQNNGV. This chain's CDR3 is CASSMGLALDTQYF. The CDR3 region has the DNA TGTGCCAGCAGCATGGGACTAGCGCTAGATACGCAGTATTTT.

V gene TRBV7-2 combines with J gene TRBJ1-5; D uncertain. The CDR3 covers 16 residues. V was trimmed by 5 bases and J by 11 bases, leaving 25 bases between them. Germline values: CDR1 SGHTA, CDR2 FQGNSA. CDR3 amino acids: CASSPQSILDGQAQHF. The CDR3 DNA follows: TGTGCCAGCAGCCCGCAAAGTATCCTCGACGGCCAGGCCCAGCATTTT.

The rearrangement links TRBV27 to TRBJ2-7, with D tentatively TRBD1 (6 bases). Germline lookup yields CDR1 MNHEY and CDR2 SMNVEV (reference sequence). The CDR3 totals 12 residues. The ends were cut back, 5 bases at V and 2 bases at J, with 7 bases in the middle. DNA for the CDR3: TGTGCCAGCAGTGGGACACCCTACGAGCAGTACTTC. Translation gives CASSGTPYEQYF.

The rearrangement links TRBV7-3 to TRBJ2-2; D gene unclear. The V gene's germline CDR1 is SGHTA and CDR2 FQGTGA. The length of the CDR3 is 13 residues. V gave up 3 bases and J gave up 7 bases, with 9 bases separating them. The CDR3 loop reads CASSFEANGELFF. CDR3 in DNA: TGTGCCAGCAGCTTTGAGGCTAACGGGGAGCTGTTTTTT.

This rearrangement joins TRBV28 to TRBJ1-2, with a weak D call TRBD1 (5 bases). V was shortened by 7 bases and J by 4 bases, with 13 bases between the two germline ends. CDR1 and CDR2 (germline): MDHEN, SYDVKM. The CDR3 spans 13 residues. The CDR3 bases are TGTGCCAGCACTCTGCAGGGAACCTATGGCTACACCTTC. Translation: CASTLQGTYGYTF.

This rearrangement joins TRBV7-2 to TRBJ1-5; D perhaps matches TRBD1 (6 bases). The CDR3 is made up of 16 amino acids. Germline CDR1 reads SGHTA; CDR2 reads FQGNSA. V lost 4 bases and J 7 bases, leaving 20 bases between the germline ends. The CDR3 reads CASSSTYTGRRQPQHF. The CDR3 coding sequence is TGTGCCAGCAGCTCAACCTATACAGGGCGCAGGCAGCCCCAGCATTTT.

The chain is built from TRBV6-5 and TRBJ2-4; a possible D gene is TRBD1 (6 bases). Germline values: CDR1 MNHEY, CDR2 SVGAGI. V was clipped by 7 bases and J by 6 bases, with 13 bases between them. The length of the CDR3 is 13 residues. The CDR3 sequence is CASTQQGSNIQYF. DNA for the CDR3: TGTGCCAGCACCCAACAGGGTTCAAACATTCAGTACTTC.

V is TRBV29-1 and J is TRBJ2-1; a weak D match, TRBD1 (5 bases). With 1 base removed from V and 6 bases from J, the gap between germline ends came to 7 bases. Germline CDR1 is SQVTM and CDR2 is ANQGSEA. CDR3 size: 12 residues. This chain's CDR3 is CSVEAQGNEQFF. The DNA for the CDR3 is TGCAGCGTTGAAGCCCAGGGCAATGAGCAGTTCTTC.

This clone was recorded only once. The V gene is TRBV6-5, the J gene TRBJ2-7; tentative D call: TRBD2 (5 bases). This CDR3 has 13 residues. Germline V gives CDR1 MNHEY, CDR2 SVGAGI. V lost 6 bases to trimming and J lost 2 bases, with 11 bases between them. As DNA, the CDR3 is TGTGCCAGCAGGCTTGCCGGGGCCTACGAGCAGTACTTC. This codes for CASRLAGAYEQYF.

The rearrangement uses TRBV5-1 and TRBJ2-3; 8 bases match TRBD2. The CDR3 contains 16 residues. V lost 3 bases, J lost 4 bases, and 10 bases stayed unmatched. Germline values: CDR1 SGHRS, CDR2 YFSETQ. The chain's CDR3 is CASSWGLDSPADTQYF. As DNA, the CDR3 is TGCGCCAGCAGCTGGGGACTAGATTCCCCGGCAGATACGCAGTATTTT.

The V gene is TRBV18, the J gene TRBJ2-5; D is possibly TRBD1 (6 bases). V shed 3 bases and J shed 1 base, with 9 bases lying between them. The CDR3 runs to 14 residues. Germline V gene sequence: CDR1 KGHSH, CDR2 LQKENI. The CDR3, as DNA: TGTGCCAGCTCACCCTTGGACAGCCAAGAGACCCAGTACTTC. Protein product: CASSPLDSQETQYF.

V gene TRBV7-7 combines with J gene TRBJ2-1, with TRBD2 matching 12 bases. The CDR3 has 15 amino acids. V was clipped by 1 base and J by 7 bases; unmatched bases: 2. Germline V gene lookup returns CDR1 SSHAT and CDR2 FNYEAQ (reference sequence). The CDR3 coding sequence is TGTGCCAGCAGCTTAGGGCTAGCGGGAGGGAATGAGCAGTTCTTC. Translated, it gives CASSLGLAGGNEQFF.

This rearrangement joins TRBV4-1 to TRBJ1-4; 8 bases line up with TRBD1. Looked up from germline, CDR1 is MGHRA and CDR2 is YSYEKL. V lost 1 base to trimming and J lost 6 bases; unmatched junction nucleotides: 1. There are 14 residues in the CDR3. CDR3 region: CASSQGTGYEKLFF. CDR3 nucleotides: TGCGCCAGCAGCCAAGGGACAGGGTATGAAAAACTGTTTTTT.

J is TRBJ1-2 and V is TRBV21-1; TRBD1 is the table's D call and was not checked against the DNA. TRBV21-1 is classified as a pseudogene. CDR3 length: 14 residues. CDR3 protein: CASSKDRAHYGYTF. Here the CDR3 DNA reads TGTGCCAGCAGCAAAGACAGGGCTCACTATGGCTACACCTTC.

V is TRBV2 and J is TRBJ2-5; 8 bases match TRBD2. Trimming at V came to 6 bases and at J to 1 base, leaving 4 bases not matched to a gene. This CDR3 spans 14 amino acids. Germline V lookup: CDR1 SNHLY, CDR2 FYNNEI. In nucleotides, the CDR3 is TGTGCCAGCAGGCGGACTAGCTCCCAAGAGACCCAGTACTTC. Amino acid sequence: CASRRTSSQETQYF.

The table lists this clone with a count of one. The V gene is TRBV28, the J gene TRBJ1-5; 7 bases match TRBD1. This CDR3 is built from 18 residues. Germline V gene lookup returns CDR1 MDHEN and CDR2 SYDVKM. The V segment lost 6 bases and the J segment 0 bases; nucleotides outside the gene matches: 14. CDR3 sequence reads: CASSMAGTVPYSNQPQHF. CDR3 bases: TGTGCCAGCAGCATGGCCGGGACAGTCCCCTATAGCAATCAGCCCCAGCATTTT.

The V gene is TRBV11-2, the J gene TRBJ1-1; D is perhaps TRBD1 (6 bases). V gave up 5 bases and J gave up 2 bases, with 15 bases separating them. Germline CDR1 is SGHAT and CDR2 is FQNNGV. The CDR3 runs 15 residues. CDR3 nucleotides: TGTGCCAGCAGCACCATCGGGACACCTAACACTGAAGCTTTCTTT. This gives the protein CASSTIGTPNTEAFF.

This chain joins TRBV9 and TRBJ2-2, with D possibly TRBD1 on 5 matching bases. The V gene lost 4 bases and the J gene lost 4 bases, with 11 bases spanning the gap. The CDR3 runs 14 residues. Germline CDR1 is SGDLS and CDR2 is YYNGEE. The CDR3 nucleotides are TGTGCCAGCAGCCCGCGACAGACCACCGGGGAGCTGTTTTTT. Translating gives CASSPRQTTGELFF.

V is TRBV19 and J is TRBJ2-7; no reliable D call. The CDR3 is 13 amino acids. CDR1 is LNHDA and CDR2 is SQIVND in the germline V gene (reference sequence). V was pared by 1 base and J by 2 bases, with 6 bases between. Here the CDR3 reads CASSIGSTYEQYF. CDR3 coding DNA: TGTGCCAGTAGTATAGGTAGTACCTACGAGCAGTACTTC.

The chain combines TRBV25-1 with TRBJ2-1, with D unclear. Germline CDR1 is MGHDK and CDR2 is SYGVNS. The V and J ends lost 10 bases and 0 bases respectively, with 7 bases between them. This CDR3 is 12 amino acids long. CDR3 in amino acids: CATLNSYNEQFF. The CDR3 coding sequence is TGTGCCACCCTAAACTCCTACAATGAGCAGTTCTTC.

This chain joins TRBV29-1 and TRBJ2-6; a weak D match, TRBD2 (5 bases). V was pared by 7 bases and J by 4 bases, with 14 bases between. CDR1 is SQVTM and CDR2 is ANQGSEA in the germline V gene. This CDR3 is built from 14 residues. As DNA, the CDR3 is TGCAGCGCTGGGAGTGGGTTGGGGGCCAACGTCCTGACTTTC. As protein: CSAGSGLGANVLTF.

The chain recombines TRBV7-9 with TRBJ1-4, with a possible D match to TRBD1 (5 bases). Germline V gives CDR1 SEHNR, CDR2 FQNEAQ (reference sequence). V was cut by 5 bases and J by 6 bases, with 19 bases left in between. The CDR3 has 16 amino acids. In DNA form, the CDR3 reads TGTGCCAGCAGCCCATATAGGACAACTCTAGATGAAAAACTGTTTTTT. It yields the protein CASSPYRTTLDEKLFF.